This T cell receptor beta chain was obtained from a study of blood T cell repertoires in COVID-19 (dated by TCRdb to 2020 to 2021). Study-level background: The collaborator samples originated in the United States, Italy and Spain and spanned the acute and convalescent phases of COVID-19. The prospective study material was composed of cDNA or gDNA derived from T cells, B-cell-depleted T cells, or PBMCs. Subjects who had been exposed to COVID-19, were actively infected with it, or had recovered from it provided the deeply sampled blood TCRbeta repertoires that made up the dataset. The repertoires were made available in a free public database intended to serve as a resource for research on the immune response to SARS-CoV-2. The samples were drawn from the first 160 participants of the ongoing ImmuneRACE study and from 950 to 1,500 subjects provided by 6 global collaborators. Sample metadata almost always included a de-identified subject ID, COVID-19 status, age in years and sex. HLA class I and class II types, where available, came from metadata supplied by the sample provider rather than from assay-based typing. Study-level results and caveats: The quantity of clinical and demographic metadata differed by source and by participant and was supplied without curation.

TCRbeta CDR3 regions were amplified from genomic DNA by means of the immunoSEQ Assay, a bias-controlled multiplex PCR. In the original analysis: Nucleated cell counts per sample were estimated from amplification of reference gene primers within the assay. To quantify the absolute abundance of each unique TCRbeta CDR3 rearrangement, sequence reads were collapsed and filtered. Productive Simpson clonality was computed per sample as the square root of Simpson's diversity index over productive rearrangements. The source is immuneACCESS, and TCRdb retained only in-frame sequences with V and J called. Part of the clones is not carried over; for the studies checked, unresolved V genes explain less than half of this, and the remainder is unexplained. D and trimming were read from the DNA, whereas the V and J calls and clone size are those reported in that table. The sample table shows 150,000 to 200,000 clones, and about 88% are seen once. Together, the top ten hold about 0.98% of the sample.

Trimming takes 3 bases from V and 2 bases from J, and the germline ends sit 18 bases apart. The germline V gene (reference sequence) gives CDR1 as DFQATT and CDR2 as SNEGSKA. Measured from the cysteine to the phenylalanine, the CDR3 is 16 residues long. The entry retains the CDR3 DNA only, 48 bases that are in frame from base 1. Collaborating institutions collected whole blood in K2EDTA tubes following their own protocols. Collaborator samples were shipped for TCRbeta analysis as frozen whole blood, isolated PBMCs, or DNA extracted from either sample type. Regarding this clone: Its antigen target is currently unknown. One base away there is no much larger clone; base qualities are not given.

Sequencing was done on a sample of peripheral blood. This sequence originates from a man aged 18 to 30 with acute or convalescent COVID-19. The sequence joins TRBV20-1 to TRBJ2-3; TRBD1 could be the D gene, as 6 bases match. The DNA reads as follows: TGCAGTGCTAGTGAAGATTCAGGGGATTTCACAGATACGCAGTATTTT. This sequence encodes CSASEDSGDFTDTQYF.